Included here is one T cell receptor (beta chain) sequence, with context. Some clones are missing from TCRdb's copy, which holds only in-frame ones; the method was immunoSEQ multiplex PCR. Of about 64,000 clones detected, 85% to 95% appear once; the ten largest clones hold approximately 5.4%. These data originate in a study of cytomegalovirus exposure and HLA in healthy donors. The clonotype comes from a woman between 18 and 29 years old in good health and CMV-seropositive. The sequenced sample consisted of PBMCs.

CDR3 loop: CASSFRGGSSYNEQFF. CDR3 nucleotide sequence: TGCGCCAGCAGCTTTCGGGGAGGGAGCTCCTACAATGAGCAGTTCTTC. V and J are TRBV4-1 and TRBJ2-1, with 7 bases that match TRBD2. V lost 5 bases to trimming and J lost 0 bases; unmatched junction nucleotides: 7. This CDR3 has 16 amino acids. CDR1 and CDR2 (germline): MGHRA, YSYEKL.